The present entry profiles one T cell receptor beta chain with its context. Its matching antigen is unknown. CDR3 length: 15 amino acids. The germline V gene has CDR1 SGHNT and CDR2 YENEEA. The V and J ends lost 1 base and 3 bases respectively, with 9 bases between them. For pre-culture CD4+ samples, the target was fewer than 250,000 T cell genomes. This table comes from immunoSEQ multiplex PCR, and its TCRdb copy is limited to in-frame clones, with some not included. This sample has approximately 73,000 clones, with about 82% found just once. This entry comes from a study of T cell repertoires and HLA-DP antigens. Overall study: Alloreactive CD4+ T cells targeted HLA-DP on transduced HeLa. Whole-study results and caveats: Naive and memory CD4+ repertoires were not analysed separately.

The specimen was CD4+ T cells from PBMCs. The chain recombines TRBV11-3 with TRBJ2-2; a possible D gene is TRBD2 (6 bases). The sequence was collected from a man aged 55 to 69 in good health and CMV-seronegative. The CDR3 nucleotides read TGTGCCAGCAGCTTAGGCAGGGAGGACACCGGGGAGCTGTTTTTT. It yields the protein CASSLGREDTGELFF.